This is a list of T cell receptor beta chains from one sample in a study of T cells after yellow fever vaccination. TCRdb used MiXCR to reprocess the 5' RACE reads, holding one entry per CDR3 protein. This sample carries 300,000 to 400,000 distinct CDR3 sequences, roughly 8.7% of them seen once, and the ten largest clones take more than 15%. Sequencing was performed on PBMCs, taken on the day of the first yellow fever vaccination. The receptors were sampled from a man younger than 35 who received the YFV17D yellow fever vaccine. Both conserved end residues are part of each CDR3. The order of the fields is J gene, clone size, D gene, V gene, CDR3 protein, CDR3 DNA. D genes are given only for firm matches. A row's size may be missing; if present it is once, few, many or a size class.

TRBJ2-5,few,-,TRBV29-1,CSVDGRGGETQYF,TGCAGCGTTGATGGCAGGGGCGGGGAGACCCAGTACTTC
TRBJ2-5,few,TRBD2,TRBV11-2,CASSLDRGGLRETQYF,TGTGCCAGCAGCTTAGACCGGGGGGGCCTTAGAGAGACCCAGTACTTC
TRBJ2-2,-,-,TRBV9,CASSVVFNTGELFF,TGTGCCAGCAGCGTAGTTTTCAACACCGGGGAGCTGTTTTTT
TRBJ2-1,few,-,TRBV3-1,CASSQDLVEQFF,TGTGCCAGCAGCCAAGATTTGGTTGAGCAGTTCTTC
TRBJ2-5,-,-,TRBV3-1,CASTVGGAPQETQYF,TGTGCCAGTACCGTAGGGGGTGCCCCGCAAGAGACCCAGTACTTC
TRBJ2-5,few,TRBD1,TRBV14,CASSQSGQASDGVYQETQYF,TGTGCCAGCAGCCAATCGGGACAGGCTTCCGATGGGGTTTACCAAGAGACCCAGTACTTC
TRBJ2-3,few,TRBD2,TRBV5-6,CASSDPSAGETQYF,TGTGCCAGCAGCGACCCGTCGGCGGGGGAAACGCAGTATTTT
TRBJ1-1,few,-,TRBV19,CASIMNTEAFF,TGTGCCAGTATTATGAACACTGAAGCTTTCTTT
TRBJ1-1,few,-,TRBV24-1,CATSDLRQDGGTEAFF,TGTGCCACCAGTGATTTGCGCCAGGACGGGGGCACTGAAGCTTTCTTT
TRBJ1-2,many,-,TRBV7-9,CASSLQGAHGYTF,TGTGCCAGCAGCTTGCAAGGGGCCCATGGCTACACCTTC
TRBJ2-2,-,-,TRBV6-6,CASRTFDTGELFF,TGTGCCAGCAGGACGTTTGACACCGGGGAGCTGTTTTTT
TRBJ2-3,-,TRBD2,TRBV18,CASSPGTSGGPGTDTQYF,TGTGCCAGCTCACCTGGGACTAGCGGGGGGCCGGGCACAGATACGCAGTATTTT
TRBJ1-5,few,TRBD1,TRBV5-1,CASSRGDRGDQPQHF,TGCGCCAGCAGTCGGGGGGACAGGGGAGATCAGCCCCAGCATTTT
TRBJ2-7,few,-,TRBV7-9,CASSFSRGARGEQYF,TGTGCCAGCAGCTTTTCTCGCGGGGCTAGAGGCGAGCAGTACTTC
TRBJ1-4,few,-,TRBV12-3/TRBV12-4,CASSLETGTTTNEKLFF,TGTGCCAGCAGTTTGGAGACAGGAACCACAACTAATGAAAAACTGTTTTTT
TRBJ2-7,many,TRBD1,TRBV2,CASSEAKLRADREYEQYF,TGTGCCAGCAGTGAAGCGAAACTTCGCGCGGACAGGGAGTACGAGCAGTACTTC
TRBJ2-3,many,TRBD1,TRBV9,CASSLRTGGTDTQYF,TGTGCCAGCAGCTTGAGGACAGGGGGCACAGATACGCAGTATTTT
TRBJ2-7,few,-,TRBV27,CASSLGRDYEQYF,TGTGCCAGCAGTTTAGGCAGGGACTACGAGCAGTACTTC
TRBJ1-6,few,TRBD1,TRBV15,CATRLDRVQNSPLHF,TGTGCCACCAGACTAGACAGGGTGCAGAATTCACCCCTCCACTTT
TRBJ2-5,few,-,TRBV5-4,CASTKGDSQETQYF,TGTGCCAGCACCAAAGGGGACTCCCAAGAGACCCAGTACTTC
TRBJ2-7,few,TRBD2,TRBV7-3,CASSLLAGATYEQYF,TGTGCCAGCAGCTTACTAGCGGGGGCCACATACGAGCAGTACTTC
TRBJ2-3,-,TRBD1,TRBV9,CASSVYKTPGTADTQYF,TGTGCCAGCAGCGTTTATAAAACTCCCGGGACAGCAGATACGCAGTATTTT
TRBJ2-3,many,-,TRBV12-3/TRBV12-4,CASSFDATDTQYF,TGTGCCAGCAGTTTTGACGCCACAGATACGCAGTATTTT
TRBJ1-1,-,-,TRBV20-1,CSARDPRYTEAFF,TGCAGTGCTAGAGATCCAAGGTATACTGAAGCTTTCTTT
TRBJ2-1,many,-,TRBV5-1,CASSLGQYNEQFF,TGCGCCAGCAGCTTGGGCCAGTACAATGAGCAGTTCTTC
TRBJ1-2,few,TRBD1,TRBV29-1,CSVLQGGGYTF,TGCAGCGTCCTACAGGGGGGAGGCTACACCTTC
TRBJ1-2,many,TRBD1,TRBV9,CASSGTGAGYGYTF,TGTGCCAGCAGCGGCACAGGGGCCGGCTATGGCTACACCTTC
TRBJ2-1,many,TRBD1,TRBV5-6,CASSLLLTGFDEQFF,TGTGCCAGCAGCCTCCTCCTGACAGGGTTCGATGAGCAGTTCTTC
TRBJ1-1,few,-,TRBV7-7,CASSLSLGAKAFF,TGTGCCAGCAGCTTGAGCCTAGGGGCGAAAGCTTTCTTT
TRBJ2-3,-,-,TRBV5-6,CASSPAMRLLTDTQYF,TGTGCCAGCAGCCCCGCTATGCGACTATTGACAGATACGCAGTATTTT
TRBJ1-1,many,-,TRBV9,CASSAQVNTEAFF,TGCGCCAGCTCCGCTCAGGTGAACACTGAAGCTTTCTTT
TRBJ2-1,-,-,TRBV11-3,CASSLSEKDEQFF,TGTGCCAGCAGCTTATCTGAAAAGGATGAGCAGTTCTTC
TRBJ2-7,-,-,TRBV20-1,CSAPDRSSYEQYF,TGCAGTGCCCCCGACCGGAGCTCCTACGAGCAGTACTTC
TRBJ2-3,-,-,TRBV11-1,CASSLREGRPSTDTQYF,TGTGCCAGCAGCTTACGGGAAGGCCGCCCAAGCACAGATACGCAGTATTTT
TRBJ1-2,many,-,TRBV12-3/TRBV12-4,CASSLGSDQIHTF,TGTGCCAGCAGTTTGGGATCAGACCAGATCCACACCTTC
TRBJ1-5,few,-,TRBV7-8,CASSLAEIANQPQHF,TGTGCCAGCAGCTTGGCGGAAATAGCTAATCAGCCCCAGCATTTT
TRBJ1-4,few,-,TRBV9,CASSRRDASYSTNEKLFF,TGTGCCAGCAGCCGACGGGACGCGAGCTACTCAACTAATGAAAAACTGTTTTTT
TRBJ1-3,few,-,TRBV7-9,CASSPPTISGNTIYF,TGTGCCAGCAGCCCCCCGACGATCTCTGGAAACACCATATATTTT
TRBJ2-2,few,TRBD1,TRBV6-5,CASSYPNPGQDTPDTGELFF,TGTGCCAGCAGTTACCCAAACCCGGGACAGGATACTCCGGACACCGGGGAGCTGTTTTTT
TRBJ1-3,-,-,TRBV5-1,CASSLNGNSGNTIYF,TGCGCCAGCAGCTTGAATGGTAACTCTGGAAACACCATATATTTT
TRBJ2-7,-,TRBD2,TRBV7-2,CASSLRGGFSYEQYF,TGTGCCAGCAGCTTACGGGGGGGCTTCTCCTACGAGCAGTACTTC
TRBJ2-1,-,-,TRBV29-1,CSAQRAADINEQFF,TGCAGCGCCCAGAGGGCGGCGGATATCAATGAGCAGTTCTTC
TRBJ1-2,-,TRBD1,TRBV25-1,CASSGDRGPDYGYTF,TGTGCCAGCAGTGGCGACAGGGGGCCGGACTATGGCTACACCTTC
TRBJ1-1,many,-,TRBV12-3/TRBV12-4,CASSGTRRTEAFF,TGTGCCAGCAGTGGGACGAGACGGACTGAAGCTTTCTTT
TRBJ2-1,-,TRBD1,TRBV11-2,CASSVTGTVPYNEQFF,TGTGCCAGCAGCGTTACCGGGACAGTGCCATACAATGAGCAGTTCTTC
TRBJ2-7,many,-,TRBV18,CASSPPGRNYEQYF,TGTGCCAGCTCACCACCGGGACGAAACTACGAGCAGTACTTC
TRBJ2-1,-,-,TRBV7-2,CASSLALAWGNEQFF,TGTGCCAGCAGCTTAGCTCTAGCGTGGGGTAATGAGCAGTTCTTC
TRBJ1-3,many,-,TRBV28,CASSLSGSNTIYF,TGTGCCAGCAGTTTGTCCGGGTCGAACACCATATATTTT
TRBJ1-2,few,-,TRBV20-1,CSARDWGLDGYTF,TGCAGTGCTAGAGATTGGGGTTTGGATGGCTACACCTTC
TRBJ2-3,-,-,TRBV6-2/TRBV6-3,CASSRLGVAVITDTQYF,TGTGCCAGCAGCCGTCTGGGGGTAGCGGTGATTACAGATACGCAGTATTTT
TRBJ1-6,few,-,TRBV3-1,CASSPPTETPLHF,TGTGCCAGCAGCCCCCCGACGGAGACACCCCTCCACTTT
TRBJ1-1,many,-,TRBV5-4,CASRRIGGQKNTEAFF,TGTGCCAGCAGGCGCATAGGGGGACAAAAGAACACTGAAGCTTTCTTT
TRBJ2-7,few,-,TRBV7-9,CASSLAVPVDPYEQYF,TGTGCCAGCAGCTTAGCCGTCCCAGTGGACCCCTACGAGCAGTACTTC
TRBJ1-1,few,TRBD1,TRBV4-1,CASSHRQGTLNEAFF,TGCGCCAGCAGCCATCGACAGGGGACCTTAAATGAAGCTTTCTTT